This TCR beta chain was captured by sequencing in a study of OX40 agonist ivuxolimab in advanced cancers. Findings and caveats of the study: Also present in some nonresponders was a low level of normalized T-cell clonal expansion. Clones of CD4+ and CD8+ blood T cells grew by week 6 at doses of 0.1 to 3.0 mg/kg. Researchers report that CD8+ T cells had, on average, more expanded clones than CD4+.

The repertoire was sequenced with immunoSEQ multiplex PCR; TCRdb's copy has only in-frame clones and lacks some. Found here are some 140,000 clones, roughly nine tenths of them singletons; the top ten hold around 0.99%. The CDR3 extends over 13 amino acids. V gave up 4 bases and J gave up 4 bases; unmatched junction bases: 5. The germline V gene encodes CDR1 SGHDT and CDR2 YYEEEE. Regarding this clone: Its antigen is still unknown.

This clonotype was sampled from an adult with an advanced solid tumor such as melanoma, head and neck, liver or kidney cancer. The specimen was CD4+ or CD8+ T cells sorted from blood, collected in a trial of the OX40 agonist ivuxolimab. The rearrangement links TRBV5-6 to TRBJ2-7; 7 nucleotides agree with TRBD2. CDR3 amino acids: CASSMPSGYEQYF. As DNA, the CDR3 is TGTGCCAGCAGCATGCCTAGCGGTTACGAGCAGTACTTC.